The rows below give T cell receptor beta chains drawn from one sample of a study of cytomegalovirus exposure and HLA in healthy donors. Here immunoSEQ multiplex PCR was the method, and the copy in TCRdb shows in-frame clones only, minus some. This sample has under 200,000 clones; approximately 73% occur once, and the top ten carry approximately 1.5%. Sequencing was done on a sample of PBMCs. These receptors were obtained from a man aged 50-60 years in good health and CMV-seronegative. Both conserved end residues are part of each CDR3. The D gene is left open where the match is weak. Rows may omit the clone size; those that give it use once, few, many or a size class.

>.|few|TRBJ1-1|TRBV6-5
CASTSGENTEAFF
TGTGCCAGCACCTCAGGGGAGAACACTGAAGCTTTCTTT
>TRBD1|.|TRBJ1-4|TRBV7-9
CASSLRQGDEKLFF
TGTGCCAGCAGCTTACGACAGGGAGACGAAAAACTGTTTTTT
>.|.|TRBJ2-3|TRBV7-7
CASSLGAGDTQYF
TGTGCTAGCAGCTTAGGGGCGGGAGATACGCAGTATTTT
>.|.|TRBJ2-7|TRBV6-1
CASSGGGNDEQYF
TGTGCCAGCAGTGGTGGAGGGAACGACGAGCAGTACTTC
>TRBD1|.|TRBJ2-1|TRBV15
CATSENRGPANEQFF
TGTGCCACCAGCGAAAACAGGGGGCCGGCGAATGAGCAGTTCTTC
>.|few|TRBJ1-3|TRBV10-3
CAISGPGWNTIYF
TGTGCCATCAGTGGGCCAGGTTGGAACACCATATATTTT
>.|few|TRBJ1-1|TRBV11-1
CASRLGNTEAFF
TGTGCCAGCAGACTCGGGAACACTGAAGCTTTCTTT
>TRBD1|.|TRBJ1-1|TRBV5-1
CASSEQGPNTEAFF
TGCGCCAGCAGCGAACAGGGGCCGAACACTGAAGCTTTCTTT
>TRBD1|.|TRBJ1-5|TRBV19
CASSIIGTGGQPQHF
TGTGCCAGTAGTATTATCGGGACAGGGGGTCAGCCCCAGCATTTT
>.|.|TRBJ2-7|TRBV6-5
CASIPRGTGSYEQYF
TGTGCCAGCATCCCGCGGGGTACGGGGAGCTACGAGCAGTACTTC
>TRBD2|.|TRBJ2-2|TRBV9
CASSLSGTSGELFF
TGTGCCAGCAGCCTTAGCGGGACGTCCGGGGAGCTGTTTTTT
>.|.|TRBJ2-2|TRBV28
CASSLPRGTGELFF
TGTGCCAGCAGCCTGCCCCGAGGGACCGGGGAGCTGTTTTTT
>TRBD2|.|TRBJ2-3|TRBV11-2
CASSLSGGGGDTQYF
TGTGCCAGCAGCTTATCGGGGGGGGGTGGAGATACGCAGTATTTT
>.|.|TRBJ1-1|TRBV6-5
CASSYRGNTEAFF
TGTGCCAGCAGTTACAGAGGGAACACTGAAGCTTTCTTT
>.|.|TRBJ1-2|TRBV28
CASSQTRMTDGYTF
TGTGCCAGCAGCCAAACGAGAATGACAGATGGCTACACCTTC
>TRBD1|.|TRBJ1-1|TRBV19
CASSPGTGAYTEAFF
TGTGCCAGTAGTCCCGGGACAGGGGCGTACACTGAAGCTTTCTTT
>TRBD1|few|TRBJ2-4|TRBV6-1
CASNGQGEGKNIQYF
TGTGCCAGCAACGGACAGGGCGAGGGCAAAAACATTCAGTACTTC
>.|.|TRBJ2-5|TRBV7-8
CASSLAPPQGRAFQETQYF
TGTGCCAGCAGCTTAGCGCCCCCGCAGGGGCGGGCGTTTCAAGAGACCCAGTACTTC
>TRBD2|once|TRBJ2-1|TRBV19
CASSGGRLEGYNEQFF
TGTGCCAGTAGTGGCGGGAGGTTAGAGGGCTACAATGAGCAGTTCTTC
>.|.|TRBJ2-7|TRBV6-6
CASSYSGSSYEQYF
TGTGCCAGCAGTTACTCCGGTAGCTCCTACGAGCAGTACTTC
>.|.|TRBJ2-1|TRBV15
CATSRGGRTAYNEQFF
TGTGCCACCAGCAGAGGAGGTAGGACAGCATACAATGAGCAGTTCTTC
>TRBD1|.|TRBJ2-1|TRBV14
CASSQDRGFYNEQFF
TGTGCCAGCAGCCAGGACAGGGGGTTCTACAATGAGCAGTTCTTC
>TRBD1|.|TRBJ1-1|TRBV5-1
CASSSTGWGQAFF
TGTGCCAGCAGCTCGACAGGGTGGGGGCAAGCTTTCTTT
>.|.|TRBJ1-4|TRBV19
CASSLAVGGNEKLFF
TGTGCCAGTAGTCTCGCCGTAGGAGGAAATGAAAAACTGTTTTTT
>.|.|TRBJ1-6|TRBV10-3
CAISGTGASYNSPLHF
TGTGCCATCAGTGGTACAGGAGCCTCCTATAATTCACCCCTCCACTTT
>TRBD2|.|TRBJ2-1|TRBV6-1
CASSERIAGGLDNEQFF
TGTGCCAGCAGTGAACGTATAGCGGGGGGCCTCGACAATGAGCAGTTCTTC
>.|.|TRBJ1-5|TRBV5-1
CASSLDAGNQPQHF
TGCGCCAGCAGCTTGGACGCAGGCAATCAGCCCCAGCATTTT
>TRBD1|.|TRBJ2-5|TRBV7-3
CASSLGGQGVQETQYF
TGTGCCAGCAGCTTAGGAGGACAGGGAGTCCAAGAGACCCAGTACTTC
>.|.|TRBJ1-5|TRBV5-6
CASSFGYSNQPQHF
TGTGCCAGCAGCTTCGGGTATAGCAATCAGCCCCAGCATTTT
>.|few|TRBJ2-7|TRBV28
CASSSNTGRTSYEQYF
TGTGCCAGCAGTAGTAACACAGGGCGCACGTCCTACGAGCAGTACTTC
>.|.|TRBJ2-1|TRBV14
CASSHFGYNEQFF
TGTGCCAGCAGCCACTTCGGGTACAATGAGCAGTTCTTC
>.|few|TRBJ2-5|TRBV6-6
CASSYTVQETQYF
TGTGCCAGCAGTTACACAGTACAAGAGACCCAGTACTTC
>.|.|TRBJ1-5|TRBV7-2
CASSGRGARQPQHF
TGTGCCAGCAGCGGCCGGGGGGCGAGGCAGCCCCAGCATTTT
>TRBD1|.|TRBJ1-3|TRBV5-6
CASSLGQGQAGNTIYF
TGTGCCAGCAGCTTGGGACAGGGCCAGGCTGGAAACACCATATATTTT
>.|few|TRBJ1-3|TRBV9
CASSVDFSGNTIYF
TGTGCCAGCAGCGTAGACTTCTCTGGAAACACCATATATTTT
>TRBD1|.|TRBJ2-7|TRBV5-1
CASSLVGQGFEQYF
TGCGCCAGCAGCTTGGTGGGACAGGGTTTTGAGCAGTACTTC
>TRBD2|.|TRBJ2-5|TRBV14
CASSKFAGVRQETQYF
TGTGCCAGCAGCAAGTTCGCGGGGGTGCGCCAAGAGACCCAGTACTTC
>.|.|TRBJ1-2|TRBV6-6
CASSYGSATAFYTF
TGTGCCAGCAGTTACGGGTCCGCCACAGCCTTCTACACCTTC
>TRBD1|.|TRBJ2-1|TRBV19
CATETGKTYNEQFF
TGTGCCACTGAGACAGGGAAGACCTACAATGAGCAGTTCTTC
>TRBD2|.|TRBJ2-7|TRBV7-8
CASSPGLAGGLGYEQYF
TGTGCCAGCAGCCCGGGACTAGCGGGGGGGCTAGGTTACGAGCAGTACTTC
>.|.|TRBJ2-7|TRBV6-5
CASSPSTDTYEQYF
TGTGCCAGCAGTCCTTCGACAGATACCTACGAGCAGTACTTC
>.|.|TRBJ1-1|TRBV6-4
CASSDDSTEAFF
TGTGCCAGCAGTGACGACAGCACTGAAGCTTTCTTT
>TRBD1|once|TRBJ2-1|TRBV5-1
CATRGTVQFF
TGCGCCACCAGGGGGACAGTACAGTTCTTC
>TRBD1|.|TRBJ1-4|TRBV28
CASSPKNSWTGSNEKLFF
TGTGCCAGCAGTCCAAAAAACTCCTGGACAGGGTCTAATGAAAAACTGTTTTTT
>.|.|TRBJ2-3|TRBV7-3
CASSLSGFVSTRSTDTQYF
TGTGCCAGCAGCTTATCGGGGTTTGTAAGTACACGTAGCACAGATACGCAGTATTTT
>TRBD1|.|TRBJ2-5|TRBV5-6
CASSPGTGGKTQYF
TGTGCCAGCAGCCCTGGGACAGGGGGGAAGACCCAGTACTTC
>TRBD1|few|TRBJ1-1|TRBV28
CASLPGQPNTEAFF
TGTGCCAGCCTTCCGGGACAGCCGAACACTGAAGCTTTCTTT
>TRBD1|.|TRBJ1-5|TRBV19
CASSTHRTGDGNQPQHF
TGTGCCAGTAGTACCCACAGGACAGGGGACGGCAATCAGCCCCAGCATTTT
>.|.|TRBJ2-5|TRBV5-1
CASSLGLQETQYF
TGCGCCAGCAGCTTGGGACTCCAAGAGACCCAGTACTTC
>.|.|TRBJ2-1|TRBV6-1
CASTLGGPSYNEQFF
TGTGCCAGCACTTTGGGGGGGCCTTCCTACAATGAGCAGTTCTTC
>.|.|TRBJ2-5|TRBV5-4
CASSSSQIETQYF
TGTGCCAGCAGCTCCTCTCAGATAGAGACCCAGTACTTC